This T cell receptor beta chain was captured in a study of cytomegalovirus exposure and HLA in healthy donors. The wider study: HLA-typed donors contributed about 85 million unique TCRs, which were held in an early data release. For the roughly 390 genotyped donors, around 76% fell within the Caucasian-associated ancestry cluster. Overall study results and limits: A reported reduction in N-insertions relative to the roughly 610-donor mean was seen in an Asian-associated ancestry cluster in a later analysis.

As regards this clone: What it recognizes is unknown.

The PCR ran on 60 Vbeta and 13 Jbeta primers. The data were produced by immunoSEQ multiplex PCR, yet TCRdb's version contains in-frame clones alone and is incomplete. This sample has nearly 110,000 clones, with roughly 80% found just once. V lost 6 bases and J 0 bases, leaving 9 bases between the germline ends. Germline V gene data show CDR1 as MNHEY and CDR2 as SMNVEV (reference sequence). The CDR3 spans 15 residues. Material: PBMCs. The TCR was taken from a man aged 30 to 39 in good health and CMV-seronegative. The chain carries TRBV27 and TRBJ1-6; D is ambiguous. CDR3 in amino acids: CASSGRSSYNSPLHF. The DNA of the CDR3 is TGTGCCAGCAGCGGTAGGAGCTCCTATAATTCACCCCTCCACTTT.